These 8 T cell receptor beta chains were sequenced from one sample in a study of blood T cell repertoires in COVID-19. Repertoires were generated with immunoSEQ multiplex PCR, while TCRdb's copy carries only in-frame clones and drops some. This sample has about 480,000 clones; 80% to 90% occur once, and the top ten carry over 0.7%. The sequencing sample was made of peripheral blood. These receptors were collected from a man aged 18-30 years with COVID-19, enrolled during active disease.

The chain recombines TRBV15 with TRBJ2-7; 9 bases are shared with TRBD1. The germline V gene has CDR1 LNHNV and CDR2 YYDKDF (reference sequence). This CDR3 has 18 residues. J gave up 2 bases and V 0 bases, and 11 bases lay outside the gene matches. CDR3 bases: TGTGCCACCAGCAGAGATCGTTCCGGGACAGGGAATACCTACGAGCAGTACTTC. This codes for CATSRDRSGTGNTYEQYF.

This clone was counted a single time. This chain connects TRBV29-1 to TRBJ2-5; maybe TRBD1 (5 bases). From germline, CDR1 is SQVTM and CDR2 ANQGSEA. Between the trimmed V and J ends, which lost 4 bases and 1 base, there was a span of 7 bases. The CDR3 has 12 amino acids. The CDR3 reads CSVGQTQETQYF. The CDR3, as DNA: TGCAGCGTTGGACAGACCCAAGAGACCCAGTACTTC.

The chain uses TRBV25-1 and TRBJ1-3; D gene uncertain. CDR3 size: 15 residues. Germline V gives CDR1 MGHDK, CDR2 SYGVNS. Trimming left V 9 bases short and J 0 bases short, with 15 bases between. The CDR3 DNA sequence: TGTGCCAGTGGCCCAGGCACAGCCTCTGGAAACACCATATATTTT. As protein: CASGPGTASGNTIYF.

The V gene is TRBV4-2, the J gene TRBJ2-3; D is uncertain. V was clipped by 2 bases and J by 4 bases, with 7 bases between them. Germline CDR1 is LGHNA and CDR2 is YNFKEQ. This CDR3 has 13 amino acids. CDR3 nucleotide sequence: TGTGCCAGCAGCCAAAACGCGCCAGATACGCAGTATTTT. This gives the protein CASSQNAPDTQYF.

In its sample, this clone was seen once. The V and J genes are TRBV7-8 and TRBJ2-3; 7 bases match TRBD2. The CDR3 runs to 17 residues. Germline V gene lookup returns CDR1 SGHVS and CDR2 FQNEAQ. Unmatched junction bases numbered 12, after V lost 1 base and J lost 5 bases. Here the CDR3 DNA reads TGTGCCAGCAGCTTAGTCGGAGGGAGGGCCGGCGAAGATACGCAGTATTTT. Its protein is CASSLVGGRAGEDTQYF.

The gene calls are TRBV6-5 and TRBJ2-7; TRBD2 is a possible D gene (6 bases). V was shortened by 6 bases and J by 4 bases, with 10 bases between the two germline ends. This CDR3 spans 12 amino acids. In germline, CDR1 is MNHEY, CDR2 SVGAGI. CDR3 sequence: CASSGLRYEQYF. The DNA of the CDR3 is TGTGCCAGCAGCGGACTACGTTACGAGCAGTACTTC.

The V call is TRBV5-5, the J call TRBJ2-7; 8 nucleotides agree with TRBD2. This CDR3 region has 15 residues. Germline values: CDR1 SGHKS, CDR2 YYEKEE (reference sequence). Trimming took 3 bases from V and 2 from J; bases not matched to a gene: 7. The CDR3 nucleotides read TGTGCCAGCAGCTCCTTGATTAGCGGGGCCTACGAGCAGTACTTC. It yields the protein CASSSLISGAYEQYF.

The chain is built from TRBV6-5 and TRBJ2-5, with D tentatively TRBD2 (5 bases). The V gene lost 2 bases and the J gene lost 5 bases, with 15 bases spanning the gap. CDR1 and CDR2 from the germline V gene are MNHEY and SVGAGI. The length of the CDR3 is 15 residues. The CDR3 sequence: CASSYEGLGSETQYF. The CDR3 DNA reads TGTGCCAGCAGTTACGAGGGCTTGGGTTCGGAGACCCAGTACTTC.